This T cell receptor (beta chain) comes out of a study of blood T cell repertoires in COVID-19. For the study at large: The study drew acute and convalescent COVID-19 samples from the United States, Italy and Spain. T cells, B-cell-depleted T cells, or PBMCs provided the cDNA or gDNA that served as material.

Germline V gene sequence: CDR1 SGHDN, CDR2 FVKESK. The length of the CDR3 is 14 residues. Trimming took off 0 bases at V and 8 bases at J, with 13 bases between the two ends. The authors' processing: Estimated nucleated cell counts came from reference gene primer amplification. The protocol was immunoSEQ multiplex PCR, while the TCRdb copy is restricted to in-frame clones and leaves out a portion. V, J and clone size reflect that table, while D and trimming were determined from the DNA. This table holds tens of thousands of clones, approximately 79% found once. This chain connects TRBV14 to TRBJ1-2; a possible D gene is TRBD1 (5 bases). The sample consisted of peripheral blood. This TCR was sampled from a man in his sixties with active or convalescent COVID-19. DNA for the CDR3: TGTGCCAGCAGCCAAGATTGGCAGGGCGGCGGCTACACCTTC. Its translation: CASSQDWQGGGYTF.